The rows below give T cell receptor beta chains drawn from one sample of a study of human T cells and chemical hapten exposure. One entry per CDR3 protein results from TCRdb running MiXCR on the RACE reads. This sample has 100,000 or so distinct CDR3 sequences, with about 10% found just once. Sample: whole blood, taken in connection with sensitization to the hapten diphenylcyclopropenone (DPC). Every receptor here comes from a man in his forties or fifties with alopecia areata. Some clones in this sample may be carry-over from other donors' samples. Both conserved end residues are part of each CDR3. Fields, in order: D gene, V gene, J gene, clone size, CDR3 length, CDR3 protein, CDR3 DNA. A D gene is named only where the DNA matches it firmly. Not every row has a clone size; where given, it reads once, few, many or a size class.

d_call: -
v_call: TRBV11-2
j_call: TRBJ1-5
clone_size: few
cdr3_length: 13
cdr3_aa: CASSRSRNQPQHF
cdr3_nt: TGTGCCAGCAGCCGCTCGCGCAATCAGCCCCAGCATTTT

d_call: TRBD2
v_call: TRBV12-3/TRBV12-4
j_call: TRBJ2-5
clone_size: few
cdr3_length: 16
cdr3_aa: CASSLGTSGVQETQYF
cdr3_nt: TGTGCCAGCAGTCTCGGGACTAGCGGAGTCCAAGAGACCCAGTACTTC

d_call: TRBD1
v_call: TRBV20-1
j_call: TRBJ1-5
clone_size: many
cdr3_length: 16
cdr3_aa: CSARVEQGAGNQPQHF
cdr3_nt: TGCAGTGCTAGAGTCGAACAGGGGGCCGGCAATCAGCCCCAGCATTTT

d_call: TRBD2
v_call: TRBV6-2/TRBV6-3
j_call: TRBJ2-4
clone_size: -
cdr3_length: 16
cdr3_aa: CASSYALAGAKNIQYF
cdr3_nt: TGTGCCAGCAGTTACGCCCTAGCGGGAGCCAAAAACATTCAGTACTTC

d_call: TRBD1
v_call: TRBV7-2
j_call: TRBJ1-2
clone_size: few
cdr3_length: 13
cdr3_aa: CASSSRGRDGYTF
cdr3_nt: TGTGCCAGCAGCTCGAGGGGGCGCGATGGCTACACCTTC

d_call: -
v_call: TRBV28
j_call: TRBJ2-7
clone_size: few
cdr3_length: 13
cdr3_aa: CASSLQPGDEQYF
cdr3_nt: TGTGCCAGCAGTTTGCAGCCGGGGGACGAGCAGTACTTC

d_call: -
v_call: TRBV12-3/TRBV12-4
j_call: TRBJ2-6
clone_size: many
cdr3_length: 18
cdr3_aa: CASSSSPGHLSGANVLTF
cdr3_nt: TGTGCCAGCAGTTCATCACCGGGACATCTCTCTGGGGCCAACGTCCTGACTTTC

d_call: -
v_call: TRBV10-3
j_call: TRBJ2-7
clone_size: few
cdr3_length: 16
cdr3_aa: CAISESGGNPSYEQYF
cdr3_nt: TGTGCCATCAGTGAATCGGGGGGCAACCCCTCCTACGAGCAGTACTTC

d_call: -
v_call: TRBV10-3
j_call: TRBJ2-7
clone_size: -
cdr3_length: 13
cdr3_aa: CAISDIGPYEQYF
cdr3_nt: TGTGCCATCAGTGATATAGGGCCCTACGAGCAGTACTTC

d_call: -
v_call: TRBV2
j_call: TRBJ2-2
clone_size: many
cdr3_length: 15
cdr3_aa: CASFSLESVGGELFF
cdr3_nt: TGTGCCAGCTTTAGCCTAGAGTCTGTGGGCGGGGAGCTGTTTTTT

d_call: -
v_call: TRBV29-1
j_call: TRBJ2-1
clone_size: few
cdr3_length: 14
cdr3_aa: CSANPGTLVDEQFF
cdr3_nt: TGCAGCGCTAATCCGGGAACGCTTGTAGATGAGCAGTTCTTC

d_call: -
v_call: TRBV6-5
j_call: TRBJ2-7
clone_size: -
cdr3_length: 12
cdr3_aa: CASSQGSYEQYF
cdr3_nt: TGTGCCAGCAGTCAGGGTTCCTACGAGCAGTACTTC

d_call: -
v_call: TRBV9
j_call: TRBJ2-6
clone_size: few
cdr3_length: 16
cdr3_aa: CASSVQGSSGANVLTF
cdr3_nt: TGTGCCAGCAGCGTACAGGGGAGCTCTGGGGCCAACGTCCTGACTTTC

d_call: TRBD1
v_call: TRBV20-1
j_call: TRBJ2-7
clone_size: few
cdr3_length: 15
cdr3_aa: CSARPEQGLTYEQYF
cdr3_nt: TGCAGTGCTAGACCCGAACAGGGGCTCACCTACGAGCAGTACTTC

d_call: -
v_call: TRBV7-8
j_call: TRBJ1-5
clone_size: -
cdr3_length: 17
cdr3_aa: CASSLDPASISNQPQHF
cdr3_nt: TGTGCCAGCAGCTTAGACCCGGCCTCAATTAGCAATCAGCCCCAGCATTTT